Listed here are 19 T cell receptor beta chains from one sample, sequenced in a study of neoadjuvant anti-PD-1 for oral cavity cancer. The time point: after neoadjuvant nivolumab, at surgical resection. Libraries were prepared by immunoSEQ multiplex PCR; TCRdb keeps only in-frame clonotypes and omits some of them. The table records around 21,000 clones, 40% to 55% of them present only once. The sequences come from tumor tissue, collected after nivolumab (anti-PD-1) treatment. These receptor sequences come from a person aged 40 to 85 with oral cavity squamous cell carcinoma.

This clone was recorded a few times. This rearrangement joins TRBV7-8 to TRBJ1-5, with a weak D call TRBD1 (6 bases). The CDR3 consists of 20 residues. Per the germline V gene, CDR1 is SGHVS and CDR2 is FQNEAQ. Trimming pared 1 base from V and 5 bases from J, leaving 27 bases between. In DNA form, the CDR3 reads TGTGCCAGCAGCTTAGTAAATTGGGCATGGGGTGTACAGGGTTATCAGCCCCAGCATTTT. This gives the protein CASSLVNWAWGVQGYQPQHF.

This clone was seen only a few times. V and J are TRBV4-2 and TRBJ2-7; TRBD1 matches 8 bases. The CDR3 length is 16 residues. The germline V gene has CDR1 LGHNA and CDR2 YNFKEQ. Losses at the gene ends were 0 bases for V and 3 bases for J; bases not matched to a gene: 7. The CDR3 sequence: CASSQDMAGQDYEQYF. In DNA, the CDR3 is TGTGCCAGCAGCCAAGATATGGCGGGACAGGACTACGAGCAGTACTTC.

This clone was found once. The V and J genes are TRBV6-4 and TRBJ1-1, with D possibly TRBD1 on 5 matching bases. Per the germline V gene, CDR1 is MRHNA and CDR2 is SNTAGT. Between the trimmed V and J ends, which lost 3 bases and 8 bases, there was a span of 16 bases. This CDR3 spans 14 amino acids. The CDR3 coding sequence is TGTGCCAGCAGTGAGGGACCAGAACTGGGGGAAGCTTTCTTT. This codes for CASSEGPELGEAFF.

Only a few counts were recorded for this clone. The rearrangement joins TRBV7-2 to TRBJ1-3; D unresolved. Trimming cost V 5 bases and J 0 bases, with 11 bases left between them. CDR1 is SGHTA and CDR2 is FQGNSA in the germline V gene. The CDR3 contains 15 residues. The CDR3 DNA is TGTGCCAGCAGCCATAATCTGGGCTCTGGAAACACCATATATTTT. This gives the protein CASSHNLGSGNTIYF.

The chain combines TRBV5-6 with TRBJ1-6; D ambiguous. Germline V gene data show CDR1 as SGHDT and CDR2 as YYEEEE. V was trimmed by 2 bases and J by 10 bases, leaving 10 bases between them. The CDR3 loop spans 13 amino acids. The chain's CDR3 is CASSLSGVSPLHF. The CDR3 DNA reads as TGTGCCAGCAGCTTAAGCGGGGTATCACCCCTCCACTTT.

The chain couples TRBV7-2 to TRBJ1-2; perhaps TRBD1 as D (5 bases). The CDR3 contains 15 residues. Trimming pared 6 bases from V and 4 bases from J, leaving 18 bases between. Germline assignment: CDR1 SGHTA and CDR2 FQGNSA. The CDR3 DNA follows: TGTGCCAGCAGTAGGGCGCGGGGGTTTGGCTATGGCTACACCTTC. Protein: CASSRARGFGYGYTF.

This clone was seen ten or more times. The CDR3 spells CASSPLGSSYNEQFF. The CDR3 bases are TGCGCCAGCAGCCCACTAGGGAGCTCCTACAATGAGCAGTTCTTC. The V call is TRBV5-1, the J call TRBJ2-1, with D tentatively TRBD2 (5 bases). The CDR3 is 15 amino acids. Trimming removed 4 bases at V and 0 bases at J, with 11 bases between. CDR1 SGHRS and CDR2 YFSETQ come from the germline V gene.

V and J are TRBV29-1 and TRBJ1-1; no clear D gene. CDR1 and CDR2 from the germline V gene are SQVTM and ANQGSEA. The CDR3 extends over 12 amino acids. Trimming removed 7 bases at V and 3 bases at J, with 12 bases between. CDR3 nucleotide sequence: TGCAGCGCCCTAACCGCCGACACTGAAGCTTTCTTT. This gives the protein CSALTADTEAFF.

This clone was counted a few times. The gene calls are TRBV5-4 and TRBJ1-2; a possible D gene is TRBD1 (5 bases). CDR1 and CDR2 from the germline V gene are SGHNT and YYREEE (reference sequence). V was clipped by 4 bases and J by 8 bases, with 15 bases between them. The CDR3 is made up of 13 amino acids. Written as DNA, the CDR3 is TGTGCCAGCAGCCTCGTAGGGGTGGGGGGCTACACCTTC. Its translation: CASSLVGVGGYTF.

This chain uses TRBV7-9 with TRBJ2-3, with D unresolved. V gave up 1 base and J gave up 0 bases, with 14 bases separating them. The germline gives CDR1 SEHNR, CDR2 FQNEAQ (reference sequence). The CDR3 sequence is 17 residues long. This CDR3 is CASSLEGFVASTDTQYF. For the CDR3, the DNA is TGTGCCAGCAGCTTAGAAGGCTTCGTGGCTAGCACAGATACGCAGTATTTT.

The CDR3 reads CASSQEYRGGANEKLFF. CDR3 coding DNA: TGCGCCAGCAGCCAAGAGTACAGGGGAGGTGCTAATGAAAAACTGTTTTTT. V and J are TRBV4-3 and TRBJ1-4; 7 bases match TRBD1. This CDR3 is built from 17 residues. Germline V gives CDR1 LGHNA, CDR2 YSLEER. With 0 bases clipped from V and 3 bases from J, the junction kept 7 bases outside the gene matches.

The rearrangement uses TRBV5-1 and TRBJ2-3; 13 nucleotides agree with TRBD2. Per germline, CDR1 SGHRS and CDR2 YFSETQ. The CDR3 is made up of 16 amino acids. The J segment lost 5 bases and the V segment lost 2 bases, leaving 5 bases of the junction unmatched. The chain's CDR3 is CASSLDGTSGVDTQYF. The CDR3, as DNA: TGCGCCAGCAGCTTAGACGGGACTAGCGGGGTAGATACGCAGTATTTT.

This chain uses TRBV5-1 with TRBJ2-7, with D perhaps TRBD1 or TRBD2 (5 bases each). The V gene's germline CDR1 is SGHRS and CDR2 YFSETQ. This CDR3 comprises 15 residues. The ends were cut back, 1 base at V and 3 bases at J, with 14 bases in the middle. CDR3 in DNA: TGCGCCAGCAGCTTGAACCTGGGGACGCGCTACGAGCAGTACTTC. Encoded protein: CASSLNLGTRYEQYF. Together with reference TRBV5-1 and TRBJ2-7, the CDR3 gives the full variable domain: KAGVTQTPRYLIKTRGQQVTLSCSPISGHRSVSWYQQTPGQGLQFLFEYFSETQRNKGNFPGRFSGRQFSNSRSEMNVSTLELGDSALYLCASSLNLGTRYEQYFGPGTRLTVT.

The chain has TRBV5-8 and TRBJ1-2; TRBD1 matches 10 bases. With V trimmed by 2 bases and J by 4 bases, 14 bases remained unmatched. CDR3 length equals 18 residues. Per germline, CDR1 SGHTS and CDR2 YDEGEE. CDR3 DNA: TGTGCCAGCAGCTTCGCGACCGGGACAGGGGCAACGGGCTATGGCTACACCTTC. It specifies CASSFATGTGATGYGYTF.

This chain connects TRBV28 to TRBJ2-2; D may be TRBD2 (6 bases). This CDR3 spans 14 amino acids. V gave up 6 bases and J gave up 5 bases, with 13 bases separating them. From germline, CDR1 is MDHEN and CDR2 SYDVKM. This CDR3 is CASRRPLATGELFF. For the CDR3, the DNA is TGTGCCAGCAGACGGCCCCTAGCGACCGGGGAGCTGTTTTTT.

V is TRBV6-6 and J is TRBJ1-5; TRBD1 aligns across 7 bases. The CDR3 is made up of 16 amino acids. V dropped 7 bases and J dropped 7; count of bases not matched to a gene: 16. Germline CDR1 MNHNY, CDR2 SVGAGI (reference sequence). The CDR3 DNA is TGTGCCAGCATCCGGGAACAGGGGACCTCTAGACAGCCCCAGCATTTT. Encoded protein: CASIREQGTSRQPQHF.

This clone was picked up a small number of times. The V and J genes are TRBV19 and TRBJ1-2; maybe TRBD1 (6 bases). Trimming shortened V by 3 bases and J by 6 bases, and 11 bases separated the two germline ends. Germline values: CDR1 LNHDA, CDR2 SQIVND (reference sequence). The CDR3 length is 13 residues. The CDR3 region is CASSMAGGNGYTF. The CDR3 DNA reads as TGTGCCAGTAGTATGGCGGGGGGCAATGGCTACACCTTC.

This clone is medium-sized. This chain joins TRBV10-3 and TRBJ2-3; possible D gene TRBD2, 5 bases. This CDR3 is 14 amino acids long. CDR1 and CDR2 (germline): ENHRY, SYGVKD. With 0 bases removed from V and 5 bases from J, the gap between germline ends came to 9 bases. The CDR3 sequence: CAISESLDLDTQYF. CDR3 bases: TGTGCCATCAGTGAGTCTCTGGACTTAGATACGCAGTATTTT.

In this sample, this clone turned up a few times. The V and J genes are TRBV10-2 and TRBJ2-1; D call uncertain. The germline V and J ends were trimmed by 4 bases and 8 bases, with 18 bases remaining between them. This CDR3 has 15 residues. CDR1 and CDR2 from the germline V gene are WSHSY and SAAADI. Here the CDR3 DNA reads TGCGCCAGCAGTGGGGTGGGGTACTCTACCTATGAGCAGTTCTTC. Encoded protein: CASSGVGYSTYEQFF.